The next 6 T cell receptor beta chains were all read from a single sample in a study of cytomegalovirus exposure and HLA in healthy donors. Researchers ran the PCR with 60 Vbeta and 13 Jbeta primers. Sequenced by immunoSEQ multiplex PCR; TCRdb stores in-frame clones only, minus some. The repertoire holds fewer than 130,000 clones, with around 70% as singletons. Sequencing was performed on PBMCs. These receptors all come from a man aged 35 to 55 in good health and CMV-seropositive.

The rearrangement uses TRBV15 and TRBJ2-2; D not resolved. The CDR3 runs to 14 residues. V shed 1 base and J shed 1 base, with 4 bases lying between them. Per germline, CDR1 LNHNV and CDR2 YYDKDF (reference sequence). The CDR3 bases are TGTGCCACCAGCAGAGTATGGAACACCGGGGAGCTGTTTTTT. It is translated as CATSRVWNTGELFF. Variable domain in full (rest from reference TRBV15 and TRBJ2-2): DAMVIQNPRYQVTQFGKPVTLSCSQTLNHNVMYWYQQKSSQAPKLLFHYYDKDFNNEADTPDNFQSRRPNTSFCFLDIRSPGLGDTAMYLCATSRVWNTGELFFGEGSRLTVL.

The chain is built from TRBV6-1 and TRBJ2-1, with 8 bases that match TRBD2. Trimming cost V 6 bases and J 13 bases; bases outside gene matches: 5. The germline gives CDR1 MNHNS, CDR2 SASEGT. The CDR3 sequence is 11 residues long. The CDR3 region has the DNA TGTGCCAGCAGGTTACTAGCGGCCCAGTTCTTC. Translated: CASRLLAAQFF.

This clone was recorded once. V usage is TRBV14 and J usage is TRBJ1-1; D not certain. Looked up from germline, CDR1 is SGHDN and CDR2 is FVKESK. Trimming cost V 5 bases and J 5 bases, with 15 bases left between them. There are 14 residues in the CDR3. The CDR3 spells CASSVDRVLTEAFF. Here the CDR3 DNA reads TGTGCCAGCAGCGTCGATCGGGTGCTTACTGAAGCTTTCTTT.

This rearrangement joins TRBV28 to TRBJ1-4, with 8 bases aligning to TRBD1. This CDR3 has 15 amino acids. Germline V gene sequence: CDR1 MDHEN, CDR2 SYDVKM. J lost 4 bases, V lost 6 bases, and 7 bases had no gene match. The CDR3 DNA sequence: TGTGCCAGCAGCTGGGGACAGGTACATAATGAAAAACTGTTTTTT. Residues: CASSWGQVHNEKLFF.

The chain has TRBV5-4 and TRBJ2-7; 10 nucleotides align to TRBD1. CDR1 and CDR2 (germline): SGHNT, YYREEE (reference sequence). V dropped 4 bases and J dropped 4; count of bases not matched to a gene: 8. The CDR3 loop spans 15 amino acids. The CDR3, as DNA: TGTGCCAGCAGCATGATGACAGGGGGCAAGTACGAGCAGTACTTC. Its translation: CASSMMTGGKYEQYF.

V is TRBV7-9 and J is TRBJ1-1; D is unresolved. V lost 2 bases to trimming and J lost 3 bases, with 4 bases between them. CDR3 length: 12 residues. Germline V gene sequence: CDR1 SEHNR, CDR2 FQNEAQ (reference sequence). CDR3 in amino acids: CASSLQDTEAFF. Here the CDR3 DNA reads TGTGCCAGCAGCTTACAGGACACTGAAGCTTTCTTT.